A selection of T cell receptor beta chains follows, all from one sample in a study of T cell clonotyping in hematopoietic cell transplantation. This table comes from immunoSEQ multiplex PCR, and its TCRdb copy is limited to in-frame clones, with some not included. The sample shows some 30,000 clones, less than 75% of them seen only once. Here the sequenced sample was peripheral blood mononuclear cells, taken before stem cell transplant. The receptors shown here come from a man in his fifties or sixties with myelodysplastic syndrome. Some clones in this sample may be carry-over from other donors' samples. Each CDR3 is given with its conserved first and last residue. D genes are given only for firm matches. Part of the rows lack a size; the others show once, few, many or a class for expanded clones.

- TRBJ1-1 - TRBV30 CAWSVVNTEAFF TGTGCCTGGAGTGTGGTGAACACTGAAGCTTTCTTT
- TRBJ1-5 - TRBV6-5 CASSSNSNQPQHF TGTGCCAGCAGTTCGAACAGCAATCAGCCCCAGCATTTT
- TRBJ2-7 TRBD1 TRBV6-5 CASGQGVSYEQYF TGTGCCAGCGGACAGGGTGTCTCCTACGAGCAGTACTTC
few TRBJ2-7 - TRBV4-3 CASSPTALHTYEQYF TGCGCCAGCAGCCCTACAGCTCTCCATACCTACGAGCAGTACTTC
- TRBJ1-2 - TRBV14 CASSPRLYYGYTF TGTGCCAGCAGCCCGCGATTGTACTATGGCTACACCTTC
once TRBJ1-1 - TRBV30 CAWTMGKGTEAFF TGTGCCTGGACAATGGGTAAGGGCACTGAAGCTTTCTTT
- TRBJ1-2 TRBD1 TRBV27 CASRTGYGGYTF TGTGCCAGCAGGACAGGGTATGGCGGCTACACCTTC
once TRBJ2-7 - TRBV19 CASSMGRLYEQYF TGTGCCAGTAGTATGGGCAGGCTCTACGAGCAGTACTTC
- TRBJ1-6 TRBD1 TRBV30 CAWSPTGVGPLHF TGTGCCTGGTCCCCTACAGGGGTCGGGCCCCTCCACTTT
- TRBJ2-7 - TRBV6-5 CASGNGVYEQYF TGTGCCAGCGGGAACGGGGTCTACGAGCAGTACTTC
few TRBJ1-5 TRBD1 TRBV19 CASDPGQTSNQPQHF TGTGCCAGCGATCCGGGACAGACAAGCAATCAGCCCCAGCATTTT
- TRBJ1-2 - TRBV10-3 CAIRGGGGGYTF TGTGCCATCAGGGGAGGAGGCGGGGGCTACACCTTC
few TRBJ1-2 TRBD1 TRBV29-1 CSVGGQGYGYTF TGCAGCGTTGGGGGACAGGGCTATGGCTACACCTTC
- TRBJ2-7 - TRBV30 CAWRAARRANSYEQYF TGTGCCTGGAGGGCGGCTCGCCGAGCGAACTCCTACGAGCAGTACTTC
- TRBJ2-7 TRBD2 TRBV19 CASSISTSGRGNSYEQYF TGTGCCAGTAGTATCTCGACTAGCGGGAGGGGGAACTCCTACGAGCAGTACTTC
few TRBJ1-1 - TRBV30 CAWSVLNGGAFF TGTGCCTGGAGTGTACTAAATGGAGGGGCTTTCTTT
- TRBJ1-2 - TRBV4-2 CASSQGLVNPYGYTF TGTGCCAGCAGCCAAGGATTAGTAAACCCATATGGCTACACCTTC
- TRBJ2-7 - TRBV6-1 CASNELYEQYF TGTGCCAGCAACGAATTATACGAGCAGTACTTC
- TRBJ2-5 - TRBV28 CASSARLPQETQYF TGTGCCAGCAGTGCCCGCCTCCCCCAAGAGACCCAGTACTTC
- TRBJ2-7 TRBD1 TRBV19 CASSRGQGYEQYF TGTGCCAGTAGTCGTGGACAGGGCTACGAGCAGTACTTC
once TRBJ1-1 - TRBV4-1 CASSQDKSGKNEAFF TGCGCCAGCAGCCAAGATAAGTCAGGAAAAAACGAAGCTTTCTTT
- TRBJ2-7 - TRBV14 CASSQGVMSSSSTSDPYEQYF TGTGCCAGCAGCCAAGGCGTAATGAGTAGTTCCTCGACGAGCGATCCTTACGAGCAGTACTTC
- TRBJ2-2 - TRBV5-8 CASSFVSGPRELFF TGTGCCAGCAGCTTCGTCTCGGGCCCCCGGGAGCTGTTTTTT
- TRBJ1-2 - TRBV6-6 CASSLRQTYGYTF TGTGCCAGCAGTTTGCGACAGACTTATGGCTACACCTTC
- TRBJ2-5 - TRBV6-5 CASSYSSGVRETQYF TGTGCCAGCAGTTACTCGTCAGGGGTGAGGGAGACCCAGTACTTC
- TRBJ2-2 TRBD2 TRBV6-5 CASSQNGLAGGELFF TGTGCCAGCAGTCAAAACGGACTAGCGGGCGGGGAGCTGTTTTTT
- TRBJ2-7 - TRBV5-3 CARSLAAGEQYF TGTGCCAGAAGCTTAGCCGCCGGAGAGCAGTACTTC
- TRBJ2-7 TRBD2 TRBV28 CASSFTSGKGSYEQYF TGTGCCAGCAGTTTTACTAGCGGGAAGGGGTCCTACGAGCAGTACTTC
- TRBJ1-2 - TRBV6-1 CASSYGYGYTF TGTGCCAGCAGTTATGGGTATGGCTACACCTTC
few TRBJ2-1 - TRBV25-1 CASSEQVSSYNEQFF TGTGCCAGCAGTGAGCAAGTGAGCTCCTACAATGAGCAGTTCTTC
- TRBJ1-6 - TRBV30 CAWTPGGVGTYNSPLHF TGTGCCTGGACCCCCGGAGGGGTGGGGACCTATAATTCACCCCTCCACTTT
- TRBJ1-1 - TRBV30 CAWSVLGSTNTEAFF TGTGCCTGGAGTGTACTGGGCAGTACTAACACTGAAGCTTTCTTT
few TRBJ2-5 - TRBV19 CASSADSQETQYF TGTGCCAGTAGTGCAGACTCTCAGGAGACCCAGTACTTC
few TRBJ1-2 TRBD1 TRBV30 CAWGQGSYGYTF TGTGCCTGGGGACAGGGGAGCTATGGCTACACCTTC
- TRBJ2-5 - TRBV6-5 CASSYSISGQPETQYF TGTGCCAGCAGTTACTCGATTTCCGGACAGCCAGAGACCCAGTACTTC
few TRBJ2-6 TRBD2 TRBV28 CASLAGGTGANVLTF TGTGCCAGTCTAGCGGGAGGAACTGGGGCCAACGTCCTGACTTTC
- TRBJ2-4 - TRBV5-6 CASSLAAFAKNIQYF TGTGCCAGCAGCTTGGCCGCGTTCGCCAAAAACATTCAGTACTTC
once TRBJ2-1 TRBD2 TRBV28 CASSFLSGGYNEQFF TGTGCCAGCAGTTTCCTCTCGGGAGGCTACAATGAGCAGTTCTTC
once TRBJ1-2 - TRBV11-3 CASSPPSRGRNYGYTF TGTGCCAGCAGTCCCCCCTCCCGCGGGCGAAACTATGGCTACACCTTC
few TRBJ2-2 - TRBV27 CASSLDTGTGELFF TGTGCCAGCAGTTTAGACACCGGGACCGGGGAGCTGTTTTTT
- TRBJ2-1 - TRBV10-3 CAISVMQGEQFF TGTGCCATCAGTGTCATGCAGGGAGAGCAGTTCTTC